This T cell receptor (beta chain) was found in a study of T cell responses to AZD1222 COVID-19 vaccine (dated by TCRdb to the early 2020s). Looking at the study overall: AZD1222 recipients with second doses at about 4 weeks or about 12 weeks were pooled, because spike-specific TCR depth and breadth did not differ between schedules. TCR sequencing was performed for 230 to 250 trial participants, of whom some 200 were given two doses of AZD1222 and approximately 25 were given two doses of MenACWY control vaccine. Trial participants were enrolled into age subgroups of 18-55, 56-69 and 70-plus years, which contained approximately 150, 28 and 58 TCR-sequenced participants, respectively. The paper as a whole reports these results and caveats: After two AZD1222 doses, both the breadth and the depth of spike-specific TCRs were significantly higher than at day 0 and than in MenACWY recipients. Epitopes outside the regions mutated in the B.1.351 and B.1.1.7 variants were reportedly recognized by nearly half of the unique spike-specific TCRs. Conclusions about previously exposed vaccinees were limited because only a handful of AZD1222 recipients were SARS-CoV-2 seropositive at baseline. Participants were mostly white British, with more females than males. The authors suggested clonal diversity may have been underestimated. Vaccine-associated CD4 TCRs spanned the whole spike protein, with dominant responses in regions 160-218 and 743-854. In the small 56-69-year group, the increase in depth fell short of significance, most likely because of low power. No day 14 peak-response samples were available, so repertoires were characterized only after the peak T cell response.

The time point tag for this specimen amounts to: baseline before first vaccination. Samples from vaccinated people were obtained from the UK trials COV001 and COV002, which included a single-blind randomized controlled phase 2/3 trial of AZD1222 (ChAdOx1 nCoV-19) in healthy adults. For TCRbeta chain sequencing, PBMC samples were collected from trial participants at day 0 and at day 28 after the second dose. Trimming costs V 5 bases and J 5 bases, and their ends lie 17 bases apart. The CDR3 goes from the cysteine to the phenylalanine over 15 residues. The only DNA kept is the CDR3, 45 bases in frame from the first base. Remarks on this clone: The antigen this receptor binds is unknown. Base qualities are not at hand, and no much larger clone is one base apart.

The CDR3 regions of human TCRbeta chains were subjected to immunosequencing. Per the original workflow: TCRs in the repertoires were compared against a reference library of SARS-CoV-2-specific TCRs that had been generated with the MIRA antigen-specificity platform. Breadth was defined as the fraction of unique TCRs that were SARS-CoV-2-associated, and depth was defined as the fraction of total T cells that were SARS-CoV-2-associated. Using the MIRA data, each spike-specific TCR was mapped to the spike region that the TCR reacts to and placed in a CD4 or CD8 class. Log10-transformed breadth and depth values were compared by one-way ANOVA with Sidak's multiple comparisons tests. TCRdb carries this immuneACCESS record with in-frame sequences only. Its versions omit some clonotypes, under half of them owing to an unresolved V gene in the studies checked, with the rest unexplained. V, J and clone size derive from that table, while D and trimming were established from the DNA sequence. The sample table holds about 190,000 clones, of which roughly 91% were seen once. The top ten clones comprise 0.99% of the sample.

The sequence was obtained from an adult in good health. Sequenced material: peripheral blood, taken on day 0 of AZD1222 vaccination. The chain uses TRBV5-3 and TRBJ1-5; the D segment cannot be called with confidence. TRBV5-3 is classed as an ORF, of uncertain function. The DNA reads TGTGCCAGAAGTAGCTTCGACCCGATCTATCAGCCCCAGCATTTT. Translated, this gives CARSSFDPIYQPQHF.